Listed below are T cell receptor beta chains from one sample, sequenced in a study of CD8 T cells in ankylosing spondylitis. TCRdb reprocessed the 5' RACE reads with MiXCR, giving one entry per CDR3 protein. The repertoire holds about 160,000 distinct CDR3 sequences, with approximately 20% as singletons. The sequenced material came from blood, either unsorted or a sorted T cell fraction (not recorded which). These receptors were collected from a male donor with ankylosing spondylitis or in good health (not recorded which). Both conserved end residues are part of each CDR3. Each record gives: J gene, D gene, clone size, CDR3 length, V gene, CDR3 protein, CDR3 DNA. D genes are given only for firm matches. Clone size is given for some rows only: seen once, a few or many times, or a class if the clone is expanded.

TRBJ2-3 TRBD2 many 18 TRBV7-3 CASSLSSPTSGSTDTQYF TGTGCCAGCAGCTTAAGTTCTCCTACTAGCGGAAGCACAGATACGCAGTATTTT
TRBJ2-7 TRBD1 many 15 TRBV18 CASSEGTGDSYEQYF TGTGCCAGCTCAGAGGGGACAGGGGATTCCTACGAGCAGTACTTC
TRBJ2-1 TRBD2 NA 15 TRBV6-5 CASSILAGDLNEQFF TGTGCCAGCAGTATACTAGCGGGAGATTTGAATGAGCAGTTCTTC
TRBJ1-1 TRBD1 NA 15 TRBV11-2 CASSPWDRLNTEAFF TGTGCCAGCAGCCCCTGGGACAGATTGAACACTGAAGCTTTCTTT
TRBJ2-3 TRBD2 NA 14 TRBV6-2/TRBV6-3 CASTRLAATDTQYF TGTGCCAGCACCAGACTAGCGGCGACTGATACGCAGTATTTT
TRBJ1-2 NA many 12 TRBV3-1 CASRAPGYGYTF TGTGCCAGCAGGGCACCGGGGTATGGCTACACCTTC
TRBJ1-4 NA many 16 TRBV5-1 CASSMGQGALNEKLFF TGCGCCAGCAGCATGGGACAAGGGGCTCTTAATGAAAAACTGTTTTTT
TRBJ2-1 TRBD2 NA 15 TRBV5-6 CASSSGLAGGNEQFF TGTGCCAGCAGCTCCGGACTAGCGGGAGGCAATGAGCAGTTCTTC
TRBJ2-2 NA NA 17 TRBV24-1 CATSDPTRKPGTGELFF TGTGCCACCAGTGATCCGACGAGGAAGCCGGGCACCGGGGAGCTGTTTTTT
TRBJ2-7 NA many 14 TRBV5-1 CASSLGSDSYEQYF TGCGCCAGCAGCTTGGGGTCAGATTCCTACGAGCAGTACTTC
TRBJ2-7 TRBD2 many 18 TRBV20-1 CSARDRRGKGLGSYEQYF TGCAGTGCTAGAGATCGGCGGGGAAAGGGACTAGGTTCCTACGAGCAGTACTTC
TRBJ2-3 NA many 15 TRBV20-1 CSAKLVVGSTDTQYF TGCAGTGCAAAACTAGTTGTGGGTAGCACAGATACGCAGTATTTT
TRBJ2-3 TRBD1 NA 15 TRBV24-1 CATGGTGEGTDTQYF TGTGCCACCGGAGGGACAGGGGAGGGCACGGATACGCAGTATTTT
TRBJ1-1 NA NA 15 TRBV5-1 CASSLGAGRFAEAFF TGCGCCAGCAGCTTGGGGGCAGGGAGATTCGCTGAAGCTTTCTTT
TRBJ2-1 NA NA 10 TRBV20-1 CGGADNEQFF TGCGGGGGCGCCGACAATGAGCAGTTCTTC
TRBJ2-1 TRBD2 NA 15 TRBV2 CASSETLAGGYEQFF TGTGCCAGCAGTGAAACCCTAGCGGGAGGCTATGAGCAGTTCTTC
TRBJ2-1 TRBD2 NA 15 TRBV6-5 CASKRGLAVNNEQFF TGTGCCAGTAAGAGGGGACTAGCGGTAAACAATGAGCAGTTCTTC
TRBJ2-1 NA few 17 TRBV6-5 CASSYSFRAGEYNEQFF TGTGCCAGCAGTTACTCCTTTCGGGCAGGAGAGTACAATGAGCAGTTCTTC
TRBJ2-1 TRBD2 few 14 TRBV20-1 CSAFGTSGANEQFF TGCAGTGCTTTCGGGACTAGCGGAGCGAATGAGCAGTTCTTC
TRBJ1-5 NA few 16 TRBV27 CASITPRALSNQPQHF TGTGCCAGCATCACTCCTCGGGCACTTAGCAATCAGCCCCAGCATTTT
TRBJ2-6 NA few 16 TRBV6-5 CASSSPRGSGANVLTF TGTGCCAGCAGTTCTCCGAGGGGGTCTGGGGCCAACGTCCTGACTTTC
TRBJ1-1 NA many 13 TRBV20-1 CSARDVSNTEAFF TGCAGTGCTAGAGATGTATCGAACACTGAAGCTTTCTTT
TRBJ2-3 NA many 16 TRBV3-1 CASSQGGFLSTDTQYF TGTGCCAGCAGCCAAGGAGGGTTCCTTAGCACAGATACGCAGTATTTT
TRBJ2-7 TRBD2 few 14 TRBV10-2 CASSEGTSKDEQYF TGCGCCAGCAGTGAAGGGACTAGTAAAGACGAGCAGTACTTC
TRBJ2-5 NA NA 15 TRBV3-1 CASSQGGQYSETQYF TGTGCCAGCAGCCAAGGAGGGCAGTATTCAGAGACCCAGTACTTC
TRBJ2-1 TRBD2 many 17 TRBV20-1 CSARDLASGASYNEQFF TGCAGTGCTAGAGATTTGGCTAGCGGAGCCTCCTACAATGAGCAGTTCTTC
TRBJ1-1 TRBD1 NA 16 TRBV24-1 CATSDTGQGAVTEAFF TGTGCCACCAGTGATACGGGACAGGGGGCCGTAACTGAAGCTTTCTTT
TRBJ1-3 NA many 15 TRBV5-6 CASSLGPISGNTIYF TGTGCCAGCAGCTTGGGGCCGATCTCTGGAAACACCATATATTTT
TRBJ1-3 NA few 14 TRBV18 CASSPPASGNTIYF TGTGCCAGCTCACCACCGGCCTCTGGAAACACCATATATTTT
TRBJ2-1 NA many 12 TRBV12-3/TRBV12-4 CASSRQYNEQFF TGTGCCAGCAGTCGCCAGTACAATGAGCAGTTCTTC
TRBJ1-1 TRBD1 NA 15 TRBV7-8 CASSTGVTGIAEAFF TGTGCCAGCAGCACAGGGGTAACGGGAATCGCTGAAGCTTTCTTT
TRBJ2-2 NA many 17 TRBV5-1 CASSLDLFSRSTGELFF TGCGCCAGCAGCTTGGATCTTTTCAGTCGTTCCACCGGGGAGCTGTTTTTT
TRBJ2-2 TRBD1 many 16 TRBV5-1 CASSLGQGSFAGELFF TGCGCCAGCAGCCTAGGACAGGGGTCGTTCGCCGGGGAGCTGTTTTTT
TRBJ2-6 NA few 14 TRBV12-3/TRBV12-4 CASTQGIAANVLTF TGTGCCAGCACCCAGGGGATCGCGGCCAACGTCCTGACTTTC
TRBJ2-1 NA NA 16 TRBV7-6 CASSSTRVYSYNEQFF TGTGCCAGCAGCTCGACTAGGGTCTACTCCTACAATGAGCAGTTCTTC
TRBJ1-5 TRBD1 many 14 TRBV5-1 CASSSTGSGQPQHF TGCGCCAGCAGCTCGACAGGGAGTGGGCAGCCCCAGCATTTT
TRBJ2-7 NA NA 13 TRBV19 CARRATDSYEQYF TGTGCCAGGAGGGCGACAGACTCCTACGAGCAGTACTTC
TRBJ1-1 TRBD1 NA 15 TRBV25-1 CASSDDQGAHTEAFF TGTGCCAGCAGTGACGACCAGGGGGCACACACTGAAGCTTTCTTT
TRBJ2-7 NA NA 15 TRBV29-1 CSVEEGNRRIYEQYF TGCAGCGTTGAAGAAGGGAACAGACGTATCTACGAGCAGTACTTC
TRBJ2-3 TRBD2 NA 12 TRBV7-2 CASSLGLASQYF TGTGCCAGCAGTCTTGGACTAGCGTCGCAGTATTTT
TRBJ2-6 NA NA 16 TRBV29-1 CSVEERRASGANVLTF TGCAGCGTTGAAGAACGACGCGCATCCGGGGCCAACGTCCTGACTTTC
TRBJ2-1 TRBD2 many 15 TRBV12-3/TRBV12-4 CASRLGREVYNEQFF TGTGCCAGCAGGCTCGGGAGGGAAGTTTACAATGAGCAGTTCTTC
TRBJ2-2 NA many 11 TRBV20-1 CSARSGPELFF TGCAGTGCTAGATCGGGACCTGAGCTGTTTTTT
TRBJ2-5 TRBD2 many 18 TRBV10-3 CAISEGGSGSFGQETQYF TGTGCCATCAGTGAGGGGGGTAGCGGGAGCTTTGGCCAAGAGACCCAGTACTTC
TRBJ1-2 NA once 12 TRBV2 CASREDRDGYTF TGTGCCAGCAGAGAGGACCGGGACGGCTACACCTTC
TRBJ2-7 TRBD2 many 13 TRBV20-1 CSAYSGRVYEQYF TGCAGCGCGTATAGCGGGAGAGTCTACGAGCAGTACTTC
TRBJ2-7 NA many 13 TRBV12-3/TRBV12-4 CASSLELAYEQYF TGTGCCAGCAGTTTAGAACTAGCCTACGAGCAGTACTTC
TRBJ1-1 TRBD1 NA 17 TRBV4-1 CASSQGGRGVVNTEAFF TGCGCCAGCAGCCAAGGCGGCAGGGGGGTTGTGAACACTGAAGCTTTCTTT
TRBJ2-7 NA many 12 TRBV20-1 CSARDGTHEQYF TGCAGTGCTAGAGACGGGACCCACGAGCAGTACTTC
TRBJ1-5 NA many 15 TRBV5-1 CASSLLGGSNQPQHF TGCGCCAGCAGCTTGTTAGGGGGAAGCAATCAGCCCCAGCATTTT
TRBJ2-1 TRBD2 few 15 TRBV2 CASSAAGGPYNEQFF TGTGCCAGCAGTGCGGCGGGAGGGCCTTACAATGAGCAGTTCTTC
TRBJ2-2 NA NA 12 TRBV5-1 CASQANTGELFF TGCGCTTCCCAGGCTAACACCGGGGAGCTGTTTTTT
TRBJ2-2 NA NA 15 TRBV28 CASRVSQGLTGELFF TGTGCCAGCAGGGTCAGCCAGGGACTCACCGGGGAGCTGTTTTTT
TRBJ2-1 TRBD2 many 16 TRBV5-1 CASSLALAGVGNEQFF TGCGCCAGCAGCTTGGCCCTAGCGGGAGTCGGCAATGAGCAGTTCTTC
TRBJ1-1 NA NA 13 TRBV20-1 CSASGHPNTEAFF TGCAGTGCTAGTGGACACCCGAACACTGAAGCTTTCTTT
TRBJ2-2 NA many 12 TRBV20-1 CSAVKDTGELFF TGCAGTGCAGTTAAGGACACCGGGGAGCTGTTTTTT
TRBJ1-6 NA many 12 TRBV12-3/TRBV12-4 CASSFDNSPLHF TGTGCCAGCAGTTTTGATAATTCACCCCTCCACTTT
TRBJ2-1 TRBD1 few 15 TRBV5-1 CASSWSGQGENEQFF TGCGCCAGCAGCTGGTCGGGACAGGGGGAAAATGAGCAGTTCTTC
TRBJ2-1 NA NA 13 TRBV29-1 CSVGTGWDNEQFF TGCAGCGTTGGAACAGGGTGGGACAATGAGCAGTTCTTC